These 24 T cell receptor beta chains were sequenced from one sample in a study of blood T cell repertoires in COVID-19 (dated by TCRdb to 2018 to 2020). Libraries came from the immunoSEQ multiplex PCR assay. Here the immuneACCESS table is served through TCRdb, limited to in-frame sequences with V and J called. Missing clones are a known gap in these copies; in checked studies unresolved V genes cover under half, and the rest lacks a known reason. In all, the sample holds under 450,000 clones, and around 88% of those were seen once. Of the sample, 10% to 15% falls within the top ten clones. The sequencing sample was made of peripheral blood. The receptors were gathered from a woman aged 45 to 65 with COVID-19, enrolled during active disease.

V usage is TRBV24-1 and J usage is TRBJ2-3; D may be TRBD2 (6 bases). There are 15 residues in the CDR3. Germline V gives CDR1 KGHDR, CDR2 SFDVKD. V was clipped by 3 bases and J by 3 bases, with 12 bases between them. The CDR3 region has the DNA TGTGCCACCAGTGATGCGGGACTCGGAACAGATACGCAGTATTTT. Amino acids: CATSDAGLGTDTQYF.

The V gene is TRBV12-3 or TRBV12-4, the J gene TRBJ2-4; 10 nucleotides match TRBD1. V lost 5 bases and J lost 8; bases outside the gene matches: 3. The CDR3 has 13 amino acids. CDR3 protein: CASSRDRGDIQYF. CDR3 DNA sequence: TGTGCCAGCAGTAGGGACAGGGGTGACATTCAGTACTTC.

V usage is TRBV12-3 or TRBV12-4 and J usage is TRBJ1-1; D call uncertain. Trimming cost V 3 bases and J 12 bases, with 11 bases left between them. This CDR3 contains 11 residues. The CDR3 reads CASSLRRRTFF. CDR3 sequence (DNA): TGTGCCAGCAGTTTGCGGAGAAGGACTTTCTTT.

The chain uses TRBV5-6 and TRBJ2-7; 10 bases map to TRBD1. V lost 3 bases, J lost 5 bases, and 2 bases stayed unmatched. Germline V gene data show CDR1 as SGHDT and CDR2 as YYEEEE. The CDR3 length is 13 residues. The CDR3 bases are TGTGCCAGCAGCTGGGACAGGGGAAACGAGCAGTACTTC. Its translation: CASSWDRGNEQYF.

The chain carries TRBV23-1 and TRBJ1-2; possibly TRBD1 for D (5 bases). TRBV23-1 is known as an ORF, though its function is uncertain. The CDR3 has 19 residues. V dropped 0 bases and J dropped 6 bases, with 26 bases sitting between them. In nucleotides, the CDR3 is TGCGCCAGCAGTCAATCCGCCAGGGCCAATGGAACGAGGACTAATGGCTACACCTTC. It codes for CASSQSARANGTRTNGYTF.

Here the CDR3 DNA reads TGTGCCAGCAGCAGGACTAGCGGGGAGTACAATGAGCAGTTCTTC. Its translation: CASSRTSGEYNEQFF. This chain uses TRBV11-2 with TRBJ2-1; the match to TRBD2 covers 12 bases. The V segment lost 5 bases and the J segment 4 bases; nucleotides outside the gene matches: 3. This CDR3 region has 15 residues. Per germline, CDR1 SGHAT and CDR2 FQNNGV.

V and J are TRBV5-1 and TRBJ1-6; no definite D call. V lost 2 bases and J 7 bases, leaving 13 bases between the germline ends. The CDR3 contains 15 residues. The germline gives CDR1 SGHRS, CDR2 YFSETQ. In DNA form, the CDR3 reads TGCGCCAGCAGCTTATCCGATGAGGGAAATTCACCCCTCCACTTT. It translates to CASSLSDEGNSPLHF.

The gene calls are TRBV11-2 and TRBJ1-3; D may be TRBD1 (5 bases). The CDR3 is 16 residues long. Germline assignment: CDR1 SGHAT and CDR2 FQNNGV. V lost 5 bases and J 0 bases, leaving 14 bases between the germline ends. CDR3: CASSQLTAISGNTIYF. DNA for the CDR3: TGTGCCAGCAGCCAGCTGACAGCGATCTCTGGAAACACCATATATTTT.

The rearrangement uses TRBV10-2 and TRBJ1-1, with 9 nucleotides matching TRBD1. Germline trimming cut 6 bases from V and 2 bases from J; bases unmatched to any gene: 4. There are 14 residues in the CDR3. The germline CDR1 and CDR2 sequences are WSHSY and SAAADI. CDR3 coding DNA: TGCGCCAGCAGGCACACAGGGGGCAACACTGAAGCTTTCTTT. Translated: CASRHTGGNTEAFF.

This chain connects TRBV10-2 to TRBJ2-1; possible D gene TRBD2, 6 bases. From germline, CDR1 is WSHSY and CDR2 SAAADI. CDR3 length: 15 amino acids. V lost 6 bases, J lost 1 base, and 13 bases lay in between. The CDR3: CASRGLGGSYNEQFF. The CDR3 DNA follows: TGCGCCAGCAGGGGTTTGGGGGGATCCTACAATGAGCAGTTCTTC.

The V and J genes are TRBV18 and TRBJ1-1; D uncertain. The CDR3 totals 13 residues. Germline V CDR1 and CDR2: KGHSH, LQKENI. V lost 5 bases and J lost 1, with 8 bases in between. Written as DNA, the CDR3 is TGTGCCAGCTCATCCACAGCGAACACTGAAGCTTTCTTT. Its protein product is CASSSTANTEAFF.

CDR3 in amino acids: CASGTSGAQHF. The DNA of the CDR3 is TGTGCCAGTGGAACCTCCGGGGCCCAGCATTTT. The chain is built from TRBV19 and TRBJ1-5; D is undetermined. CDR1 LNHDA and CDR2 SQIVND come from the germline V gene (reference sequence). The V end was cut by 8 bases, the J end by 11 bases, with 13 bases between. The CDR3 spans 11 residues.

The gene calls are TRBV29-1 and TRBJ1-2; 10 bases are a match to TRBD1. Germline lookup yields CDR1 SQVTM and CDR2 ANQGSEA. CDR3 length: 15 amino acids. V was pared by 7 bases and J by 4 bases, with 12 bases of the junction left unmatched. The CDR3 coding sequence is TGCAGCGCCGAAGGTGACAGGGGGCTTGCCTATGGCTACACCTTC. The encoded protein is CSAEGDRGLAYGYTF.

This sequence joins TRBV5-6 and TRBJ1-1, with 7 bases matching TRBD1. CDR3 size: 14 residues. Germline V gene lookup returns CDR1 SGHDT and CDR2 YYEEEE. After removal of 2 bases from V and 7 bases from J, the junction contained 8 bases not matched to a gene. The CDR3: CASSFLTGYNEAFF. CDR3 DNA sequence: TGTGCCAGCAGCTTCCTGACAGGGTATAATGAAGCTTTCTTT.

The chain links TRBV30 to TRBJ2-1; no reliable D call. Germline CDR1 GTSNPN, CDR2 SVGIG (reference sequence). V lost 0 bases and J 5 bases, leaving 8 bases between the germline ends. The CDR3 has 13 residues. CDR3: CAWSVGANNEQFF. For the CDR3, the DNA is TGTGCCTGGAGTGTAGGAGCTAACAATGAGCAGTTCTTC.

The chain employs TRBV7-2 and TRBJ2-3; the match to TRBD2 covers 8 bases. Germline V CDR1 and CDR2: SGHTA, FQGNSA. After removal of 5 bases from V and 0 bases from J, the junction contained 10 bases not matched to a gene. The CDR3 totals 17 residues. The CDR3 DNA reads as TGTGCCAGCAGCCTCCTCGCGGGGGGCACTAGCACAGATACGCAGTATTTT. This gives the protein CASSLLAGGTSTDTQYF.

The V gene is TRBV5-1, the J gene TRBJ2-7; 10 positions match TRBD1. J was trimmed by 5 bases and V by 5 bases; bases with no gene match: 10. The CDR3 totals 15 residues. Germline CDR1 reads SGHRS; CDR2 reads YFSETQ. The CDR3 is CASRRPGTGVHEQYF. The CDR3 DNA reads TGCGCCAGCAGACGGCCCGGGACAGGGGTACACGAGCAGTACTTC.

The chain recombines TRBV6-5 with TRBJ1-2; D is uncertain. Germline lookup yields CDR1 MNHEY and CDR2 SVGAGI. V lost 9 bases, J lost 0 bases, and 14 bases lay in between. The CDR3 is made up of 14 amino acids. The CDR3 here is CASESGSANYGYTF. Written as DNA, the CDR3 is TGTGCCAGTGAATCGGGGTCAGCTAACTATGGCTACACCTTC.

In its sample, this clone was seen once. This rearrangement joins TRBV7-9 to TRBJ1-2, with 9 bases fitting TRBD1. Germline CDR1 and CDR2: SEHNR and FQNEAQ (reference sequence). V was clipped by 4 bases and J by 2 bases; unmatched bases: 5. The CDR3 has 15 amino acids. The DNA of the CDR3 is TGTGCCAGCAGCTCACGGGACAGGGCGAACTATGGCTACACCTTC. Its translation is CASSSRDRANYGYTF.

This clone was counted a few times. The chain uses TRBV2 and TRBJ2-3; D uncertain. Trimming pared 2 bases from V and 3 bases from J, leaving 12 bases between. CDR3 length: 15 residues. Germline CDR1 SNHLY, CDR2 FYNNEI. The CDR3: CASSEFLEVTDTQYF. CDR3 in DNA: TGTGCCAGCAGTGAATTTCTAGAGGTGACAGATACGCAGTATTTT. The complete variable domain, with remaining parts taken from reference TRBV2 and TRBJ2-3, reads EPEVTQTPSHQVTQMGQEVILRCVPISNHLYFYWYRQILGQKVEFLVSFYNNEISEKSEIFDDQFSVERPDGSNFTLKIRSTKLEDSAMYFCASSEFLEVTDTQYFGPGTRLTVL.

This clone has a handful of counts. CDR3 residues: CASNEVLSGSYEQYF. CDR3 in DNA: TGTGCCAGCAACGAGGTTCTCTCGGGCTCCTACGAGCAGTACTTC. This sequence joins TRBV2 and TRBJ2-7; D call uncertain. V dropped 7 bases and J dropped 0 bases, with 16 bases sitting between them. The germline V gene has CDR1 SNHLY and CDR2 FYNNEI. This CDR3 has 15 residues.

This clone appeared once. This rearrangement joins TRBV7-9 to TRBJ1-2, with unresolved D. Germline V gene data show CDR1 as SEHNR and CDR2 as FQNEAQ (reference sequence). The CDR3 is 11 residues long. V shed 4 bases and J shed 4 bases, with 4 bases lying between them. CDR3 DNA sequence: TGTGCCAGCAGCTATAGCTATGGCTACACCTTC. Its protein is CASSYSYGYTF.

This chain uses TRBV3-1 (or the pseudogene TRBV3-2) with TRBJ2-3; D is undetermined. Germline lookup yields CDR1 LGHDT and CDR2 YNNKEL (reference sequence). The V end lost 5 bases, the J end lost 6 bases, and 9 bases lay between the germline ends. The CDR3 is made up of 12 amino acids. CDR3: CASSSVSDTQYF. Here the CDR3 DNA reads TGTGCCAGCAGCTCAGTGTCCGATACGCAGTATTTT.

The rearrangement uses TRBV15 and TRBJ2-7, with 8 bases matching TRBD1. After removal of 1 base from V and 3 bases from J, the junction contained 11 bases not matched to a gene. CDR1 LNHNV and CDR2 YYDKDF come from the germline V gene (reference sequence). CDR3 length equals 17 residues. This CDR3 is CATSRGPGGPGNYEQYF. The CDR3 DNA sequence: TGTGCCACCAGCAGAGGGCCAGGGGGCCCGGGTAACTACGAGCAGTACTTC.